The rows below give T cell receptor beta chains drawn from one sample of a study of shared clonotypes between healthy human individuals. Only in-frame clones appear in the TCRdb table, and some are missing; sequencing was by immunoSEQ multiplex PCR. Counted here are 950,000 to 1,100,000 clones, about 80% occurring once; the ten biggest clones make up under 0.8%. Sequenced: memory CD4+ T cells from PBMCs. The receptors shown here come from a man between 18 and 35 years old in good health. Some clones in this sample may be carry-over from other donors' samples. Both conserved end residues are part of each CDR3. The D gene is left open where the match is weak. The listing skips clone size in some rows; elsewhere it reads once, few, many or a size class.

CDR3aa | CDR3nt | d_gene | abundance | j_gene | v_gene
CASAYGRQETQYF | TGTGCCAGCGCCTACGGGCGGCAAGAGACCCAGTACTTC | NA | NA | TRBJ2-5 | TRBV27
CASREEVNTGELFF | TGCGCCAGCAGAGAGGAGGTAAACACCGGGGAGCTGTTTTTT | NA | NA | TRBJ2-2 | TRBV5-1
CAWSVPRTARTEAFF | TGTGCCTGGAGTGTACCCAGGACGGCCCGCACTGAAGCTTTCTTT | NA | NA | TRBJ1-1 | TRBV30
CASSLDQGQGGPEAFF | TGTGCCAGCAGCTTAGACCAGGGACAGGGTGGCCCTGAAGCTTTCTTT | TRBD1 | NA | TRBJ1-1 | TRBV11-3
CASSLTPSGSRPDTQYF | TGTGCCAGCAGCTTAACCCCCAGCGGGAGTCGCCCAGATACGCAGTATTTT | TRBD2 | NA | TRBJ2-3 | TRBV7-3
CASSVSGEQYF | TGTGCCAGCAGTGTTTCGGGCGAGCAGTACTTC | NA | NA | TRBJ2-7 | TRBV2
CAISESGAGRETQYF | TGTGCCATCAGTGAGTCAGGGGCAGGGAGAGAGACCCAGTACTTC | NA | NA | TRBJ2-5 | TRBV10-3
CASSIRTSRNTIYF | TGTGCCAGCAGTATTCGGACATCACGGAACACCATATATTTT | NA | NA | TRBJ1-3 | TRBV28
CATSRDLDRVLTEAFF | TGTGCCACCAGCAGAGATCTTGACAGGGTCCTCACTGAAGCTTTCTTT | TRBD1 | NA | TRBJ1-1 | TRBV15
CASSSTGSSTEAFF | TGTGCCAGCAGCTCTACAGGGAGCAGCACTGAAGCTTTCTTT | NA | NA | TRBJ1-1 | TRBV7-3
CASSLDYAGGPSTGELFF | TGCGCCAGCAGCTTGGATTACGCGGGAGGGCCTAGTACCGGGGAGCTGTTTTTT | TRBD2 | NA | TRBJ2-2 | TRBV5-1
CASSFGPVVYYNEQFF | TGTGCCAGCAGCTTTGGACCGGTTGTGTACTACAATGAGCAGTTCTTC | NA | NA | TRBJ2-1 | TRBV7-2
CASSVNLADTQYF | TGTGCCAGCAGCGTGAATCTCGCAGATACGCAGTATTTT | NA | few | TRBJ2-3 | TRBV4-2
CASSLRGQGRGNTEAFF | TGTGCCAGCTCACTTCGGGGACAGGGGAGGGGGAACACTGAAGCTTTCTTT | TRBD1 | NA | TRBJ1-1 | TRBV18
CARSSGQGADEQYF | TGTGCCAGGTCATCGGGACAGGGGGCGGACGAGCAGTACTTC | TRBD1 | NA | TRBJ2-7 | TRBV19
CASSPTGKADTQYF | TGTGCCAGCAGCCCGACGGGCAAAGCAGATACGCAGTATTTT | NA | NA | TRBJ2-3 | TRBV7-2
CASSLEIAGGPEQFF | TGTGCCAGCAGCTTGGAAATAGCGGGAGGGCCCGAGCAGTTCTTC | TRBD2 | NA | TRBJ2-1 | TRBV5-4
CATSRDVQLLSGNTIYF | TGTGCCACCAGCAGAGATGTACAGCTACTCTCTGGAAACACCATATATTTT | NA | NA | TRBJ1-3 | TRBV15
CASSLQNEQFF | TGTGCCAGCAGCTTGCAGAATGAGCAGTTCTTC | NA | NA | TRBJ2-1 | TRBV11-2
CASRGYTEAFF | TGTGCCAGCCGGGGATACACTGAAGCTTTCTTT | NA | NA | TRBJ1-1 | TRBV7-9
CASSPLTTGTGRTGELFF | TGTGCCAGCTCACCACTTACCACCGGGACAGGGCGGACCGGGGAGCTGTTTTTT | TRBD1 | NA | TRBJ2-2 | TRBV18
CASSLAGTGLYEQYF | TGTGCCAGCAGCTTAGCCGGGACAGGGCTCTACGAGCAGTACTTC | TRBD1 | NA | TRBJ2-7 | TRBV11-3
CSVLGTSMLSEQYF | TGCAGCGTCCTCGGGACTAGCATGCTCAGCGAGCAGTACTTC | TRBD2 | NA | TRBJ2-7 | TRBV29-1
CASSGLSTTYNEQFF | TGTGCCAGCAGCGGCCTAAGTACGACCTACAATGAGCAGTTCTTC | NA | NA | TRBJ2-1 | TRBV7-3
CASSLGLWGANTDTQYF | TGTGCCAGCAGTTTAGGGCTGTGGGGGGCAAACACAGATACGCAGTATTTT | NA | NA | TRBJ2-3 | TRBV27
CASSPRGGAGTDTQYF | TGTGCCAGCTCACCACGCGGGGGGGCAGGCACAGATACGCAGTATTTT | TRBD2 | NA | TRBJ2-3 | TRBV18
CASSFASGTDTQYF | TGTGCCAGCAGCTTTGCTAGCGGCACAGATACGCAGTATTTT | NA | many | TRBJ2-3 | TRBV11-1
CASSPRQLNTEAFF | TGTGCCAGCAGTCCCCGACAGCTGAACACTGAAGCTTTCTTT | NA | NA | TRBJ1-1 | TRBV27